The entry below gives a single T cell receptor (beta chain) sequence along with its context. Its recognized antigen is unknown. The input lacks base qualities; no much larger clone sits a single base away. Inclusive of the bounding cysteine and phenylalanine, the CDR3 is 13 residues long. Only the CDR3 DNA is retained, 39 bases long and in frame from the first base. V trim: 4 bases; J trim: 4 bases; unmatched bases: 2. Taken from the germline V gene, the CDR1 and CDR2 loops are SNHLY and FYNNEI. This specimen comes from a study of cytomegalovirus exposure and HLA in healthy donors (dated by TCRdb to 2016 to 2017). Some background on the complete study: In an earlier analysis of roughly 590 of the donors, around 300 Gb of sequence data and some 120 million unique TCR beta sequences from about 179 million T cells were reported. To predict cytomegalovirus infection status, the study brought together high-throughput TCR immunosequencing, statistical association of individual TCRs with disease status, and machine learning. The number of typed donors differed by locus: 629-630 for A, B, C, DRB1 and DQB1; about 520 for DQA1; 606 for DPA1; and 400 to 480 for DPB1. The study aimed to test whether signatures of past pathogen exposure could be identified by cataloging public T cell receptors. Both class I and class II loci were covered by HLA typing, at four-digit resolution. Donor age, sex, ethnicity and CMV serostatus were collected together with the repertoire data. Among approximately 370 genotyped donors of the cohort, an average of around 220,000 unique TCR beta nucleotide sequences was sequenced per donor, of which about 19% were non-productive. A later genetic analysis used genome-wide SNP genotypes for about 55% of the 666 donors, treating that subset as a discovery cohort. A later analysis re-analyzed previously published TCR beta repertoires from 666 donors and added high-resolution HLA genotyping to study TCR occurrence patterns. Roughly 290 gigabases of sequencing data and 75 million to 85 million unique TCR sequences made up an early release that covered some 640 HLA-typed donors. All discovery cohort repertoires had been generated using a single sequencing platform. To decide whether each TCR beta V gene segment behaved as functional or pseudogenic, an earlier analysis of approximately 600 of the donors relied on high-throughput TCR beta sequencing. Four to six DR-DQ haplotypes were handled as single units for association and clustering, since linkage in the cohort was strong. Rather than drawing on any new phenotypic data, the later analysis identified candidate immune exposures from TCR beta sequences and the way those sequences occurred across donors. Besides the first cohort of approximately 670 subjects, a separate validation cohort made up of 95 to 150 different subjects was used. The T cell repertoires of under 700 subjects were profiled by immunosequencing and related to cytomegalovirus serostatus. The genetic ancestry cluster associated with self-reported Caucasian donors included roughly four fifths of the 398 genotyped donors.

Paper-wide results and their limitations: It was suggested by the authors that the approach could potentially be generalized to other disease states and immunological phenotypes. Because some donors lacked HLA typing at each locus, the association tests relied only on the typed subset. An earlier analysis of approximately 500 of the donors showed that most TCR beta V segments appeared in productive rearrangements either about 90% or about 30% of the time, which broadly matched IMGT annotations. A group of highly shared sequence variants was considered likely to be a technical artifact of the sequencing pipeline. In a later analysis, HLA-associated TCR beta chains were found to be more clonally expanded and to have lower generation probabilities than equally common non-associated chains. Because the 87-base-pair reads could not distinguish some IMGT-functional V segments, including TRBV6-2 and TRBV6-3, those segments were excluded. Because counts were too low, around 18 rarely observed V segments, including chromosome 9 orphons, were left out of the earlier analysis of about 500 of the donors. Strong co-occurrence of HLA alleles, especially DR and DQ, made assigning TCR associations to individual alleles difficult. CMV serostatus was the only immune exposure information available for the cohort. V-gene and J-gene trimming of TCR beta chains was associated with a missense DCLRE1C variant in a later genetic analysis, and the association was replicated in an independent cohort. In the study, 150 to 200 TCR beta chains were listed as associated with cytomegalovirus. Only TCR beta chains were sequenced in this cohort, and the absence of alpha or paired-chain data limited detectable features. In vitro tests confirmed that a few of the cytomegalovirus-associated TCR beta chains recognize cytomegalovirus antigens. In a later analysis, TCR association rates were found to vary across HLA loci, with the most associated TCRs seen for DRB1 alleles and the fewest for HLA-C alleles. In a later analysis, most CMV-associated TCR beta chains were found to appear HLA-restricted, with HLA associations seemingly driven largely by CMV exposure. In a later genetic analysis, fewer N-insertions in productive TCRs were reported among donors in an Asian-associated ancestry cluster than the approximately 710-donor mean. Linkage disequilibrium might explain the correlated functional status among segregating V segments, but an unknown experimental factor could not be excluded. Roughly uniform sequencing depth across donors was assumed in presence/absence analyses, although this assumption may not hold. A further reported finding was that TCR beta sequences accurately predicted the HLA-A and HLA-B alleles for most subjects in the first cohort. Several of the top co-occurrence clusters appeared to be linked to parvovirus B19, influenza, CMV and Epstein-Barr virus, according to a later analysis. A later analysis associated some 17,000 TCR beta sequences with specific HLA alleles at a false discovery rate of 0.05. The classifier was reported to diagnose cytomegalovirus status with high specificity and sensitivity in both the original cohort and the validation cohort. While some public TCRs were present in many individuals, most TCR sequences turned up only very rarely across donors.

The method was the immunoSEQ multiplex PCR assay. The multiplex PCR relied on a mix of 60 forward primers for TCR Vbeta segments and 13 reverse primers for TCR Jbeta segments. A multiplex PCR assay on genomic DNA amplified the CDR3 region of rearranged TCR beta genes. On the Illumina HiSeq System, the amplified TCR beta libraries were sequenced as 87-base-pair reads. Per the source publication's procedure: A later analysis counted 65 million to 90 million unique TCR beta chains across the 650 to 700 repertoires, and 9.5 million to 11 million of these chains were shared by at least two donors. A nearest-neighbor algorithm error-corrected the raw reads and collapsed the reads into unique sequences, merging closely related sequences to remove PCR and sequencing errors. To assign V, D and J gene segments, CDR3 sequences were aligned to IMGT reference sequences. Each retained sequence needed at least a six-nucleotide match to both a V gene segment and a J gene segment. Rearrangements were classified as productive when the CDR3 lacked stop codons and remained in frame with V and J, and all other rearrangements were classified as non-productive. CDR3 was defined by IMGT convention, running from the second conserved V-encoded cysteine to the conserved J-encoded phenylalanine. Sequences without an unambiguous match to a single V gene segment were excluded from the earlier analysis of 450 to 650 of the donors. In an earlier analysis of several hundred of the donors, a V segment was called functional when productive rearrangements were above 56.7%, and segregating when the standard deviation between donors exceeded 5%. A statistical classification framework was developed to diagnose cytomegalovirus status using the catalog of TCR beta chain sequences. A later analysis assigned V and J genes by comparing TCR nucleotide sequences with IMGT/GENE-DB human TR gene sequences. A later analysis assigned CDR3 sequences and most-parsimonious VDJ recombination scenarios with the TCRdist pipeline. In a later analysis, each TCR beta chain was defined by its CDR3 amino acid sequence together with its V-gene family, and reads without a unique V-gene family were excluded. To address suspected cross-contamination and a sequencing artifact, a later analysis removed a few hundred highly shared, low-generation-probability nucleotide sequences. A later analysis calculated a clonal expansion index for each public chain from normalized within-repertoire ranks of inferred template counts. In a later analysis, generation probabilities were computed with a VDJ recombination model fitted to out-of-frame rearrangements, and the resulting probabilities were checked against IGoR. Hypergeometric tests were used in a later analysis to score TCR-TCR, TCR-HLA and TCR-CMV co-occurrence, with a repertoire-size bias correction applied to the TCR pairs. To estimate false discovery rates, a later analysis permuted the HLA or CMV assignments 20 times. In a later analysis, co-occurring TCRs were grouped using DBSCAN, and TCRdist sequence similarity was added for clustering within HLA-allele-positive subsets. Repertoires with fewer than 30,000 or more than 120,000 public chains, plus five repertoires with anomalous nucleotide sharing, were excluded from co-occurrence clustering. TCRdb's version of the immuneACCESS table is confined to in-frame rearrangements and falls short of the full clone set. An unresolved V gene accounts for under half of the shortfall where checked; the remainder is of unknown origin. V, J and clone size are those of that table, while D and trimming were read from the DNA. For this sample the table gives about 120,000 clones, of which about 72% were detected only once. Together, the top ten hold around 1.6% of the sample.

In total, just over 650 healthy bone marrow donors made up the cohort. At the time of sampling, all cohort members were nominally healthy, though unrecorded immune exposures were likely present. The donor tested CMV seronegative and was one of the 352 seronegative cohort members. A peripheral blood sample was collected from each donor, and TCR beta sequencing was performed on peripheral blood mononuclear cells. Genomic DNA was extracted from the blood cell samples with the Qiagen DNeasy Blood Extraction Kit. This TCR was sampled from a female donor in good health and CMV-seronegative. This chain joins TRBV2 to TRBJ2-5, with 8 middle bases fitting TRBD1. Sequencing input: PBMCs. The nucleotides read TGTGCCAGCAGTGGACAGGGGATAGAGACCCAGTACTTC. It encodes CASSGQGIETQYF.